Detailed here is one T cell receptor beta chain. Its antigen is currently unknown. CDR1 and CDR2 from the germline V gene are SGDLS and YYNGEE. This CDR3 is built from 13 residues. After removal of 3 bases from V and 3 bases from J, the junction contained 2 bases not matched to a gene. This sample stems from a study of cytomegalovirus exposure and HLA in healthy donors. Notes on the study in general: According to an earlier analysis, most TCR beta V segments yielded productive rearrangements about 87% or about 30% of the time.

Researchers ran the PCR with 60 Vbeta and 13 Jbeta primers. Repertoires were generated with immunoSEQ multiplex PCR, while TCRdb's copy carries only in-frame clones and drops some. The sample lists about 42,000 clones; 50% to 55% were seen once. The chain couples TRBV9 to TRBJ1-1, with 7 bases matching TRBD1. This TCR was sampled from a human donor in good health. The sequenced material came from PBMCs. In DNA, the CDR3 is TGTGCCAGCAGCGGTGGGACAGACACTGAAGCTTTCTTT. Amino acid sequence: CASSGGTDTEAFF.